This T cell receptor beta chain derives from a study of blood T cell repertoires in COVID-19. The data were produced by immunoSEQ multiplex PCR, yet TCRdb's version contains in-frame clones alone and is incomplete. This sample has around 100,000 clones, with more than 80% found just once. This clone turned up a few times. The material sequenced was peripheral blood. This TCR was sampled from a human donor in a cohort sampled during active COVID-19.

This CDR3 is CASSLLQGASSYNSPLHF. As DNA, the CDR3 is TGTGCCAGCTCACTCTTACAGGGGGCCAGCTCCTATAATTCACCCCTCCACTTT. The genes are TRBV18 and TRBJ1-6, with 9 bases matching TRBD1. Germline CDR1 KGHSH, CDR2 LQKENI. The V gene end was trimmed by 4 bases and the J gene end by 0 bases; junction bases not matched to a gene: 7. This CDR3 has 18 amino acids. Drawing the rest from reference TRBV18 and TRBJ1-6, the complete variable domain is NAGVMQNPRHLVRRRGQEARLRCSPMKGHSHVYWYRQLPEEGLKFMVYLQKENIIDESGMPKERFSAEFPKEGPSILRIQQVVRGDSAAYFCASSLLQGASSYNSPLHFGNGTRLTVT.